Presented here are 8 T cell receptor beta chains from one specimen sequenced in a study of T cell clones after liver transplantation. Some clones are missing from TCRdb's copy, which holds only in-frame ones; the method was immunoSEQ multiplex PCR. Here the sample spans 95,000 to 110,000 clones, roughly four fifths being singletons. This material consisted of CD4+ T cells from blood, taken before liver transplant. These receptors all stem from a human donor who received a liver transplant.

The chain combines TRBV19 with TRBJ2-3; D may be TRBD1 (6 bases). Germline CDR1 LNHDA, CDR2 SQIVND (reference sequence). V was pared by 3 bases and J by 7 bases, with 17 bases between. The CDR3 has 15 residues. The CDR3 loop reads CASSILDSLEHTQYF. CDR3 DNA: TGTGCCAGTAGTATCTTGGACAGCCTCGAGCATACGCAGTATTTT. The complete variable domain, with remaining parts taken from reference TRBV19 and TRBJ2-3, reads DGGITQSPKYLFRKEGQNVTLSCEQNLNHDAMYWYRQDPGQGLRLIYYSQIVNDFQKGDIAEGYSVSREKKESFPLTVTSAQKNPTAFYLCASSILDSLEHTQYFGPGTRLTVL.

The chain carries TRBV5-8 and TRBJ1-3; the match to TRBD1 covers 7 bases. Germline trimming cut 0 bases from V and 3 bases from J; bases unmatched to any gene: 3. This CDR3 is 15 amino acids long. Germline assignment: CDR1 SGHTS and CDR2 YDEGEE. The CDR3 is CASSLEGGIGNTIYF. DNA for the CDR3: TGTGCCAGCAGCTTGGAAGGGGGCATTGGAAACACCATATATTTT.

The rearrangement links TRBV27 to TRBJ1-6; the D is unclear. In germline, CDR1 is MNHEY, CDR2 SMNVEV (reference sequence). This CDR3 contains 13 residues. Trimming pared 2 bases from V and 7 bases from J, leaving 6 bases between. DNA of the CDR3: TGTGCCAGCAGTTTAGCCAGAAATTCACCCCTCCACTTT. This gives the protein CASSLARNSPLHF.

This clone was observed a few times. This specimen includes other DNA sequences encoding the same CDR3. The V gene is TRBV7-2, the J gene TRBJ2-6, with D perhaps TRBD2 (5 bases). CDR1 is SGHTA, CDR2 FQGNSA, per germline. Trimming took 1 base from V and 3 from J, leaving 10 bases between them. This CDR3 spans 16 amino acids. The CDR3, as DNA: TGTGCCAGCAGCTTAGTATCGGGGAGTGGGGCCAACGTCCTGACTTTC. Translated: CASSLVSGSGANVLTF.

V gene TRBV6-5 combines with J gene TRBJ2-7; 10 nucleotides match TRBD1. Trimming cost V 7 bases and J 0 bases; bases outside gene matches: 3. This CDR3 is built from 14 residues. The germline gives CDR1 MNHEY, CDR2 SVGAGI. The CDR3 sequence: CASTGTGVSYEQYF. The CDR3 DNA sequence: TGTGCCAGCACCGGGACAGGGGTCTCCTACGAGCAGTACTTC.

This clone was seen only once. The chain couples TRBV5-8 to TRBJ2-3, with D perhaps matching TRBD2 (6 bases). The germline CDR1 and CDR2 sequences are SGHTS and YDEGEE. The ends were cut back, 2 bases at V and 2 bases at J, with 15 bases in the middle. The CDR3 is made up of 16 amino acids. CDR3 coding DNA: TGTGCCAGCAGCTTTCTAGGGGCTAGCGACACAGATACGCAGTATTTT. As protein: CASSFLGASDTDTQYF.

The count of this clone is one. The chain couples TRBV29-1 to TRBJ2-5; weak D call: TRBD2 (6 bases). The CDR3 has 14 residues. Trimming left V 7 bases short and J 1 base short, with 16 bases between. Per the germline V gene, CDR1 is SQVTM and CDR2 is ANQGSEA. The CDR3 protein is CSALLATLQETQYF. The CDR3 DNA follows: TGCAGCGCCCTACTAGCAACCCTCCAAGAGACCCAGTACTTC.

V usage is TRBV2 and J usage is TRBJ2-3, with 9 bases aligning to TRBD1. CDR3 size: 17 residues. Germline V gives CDR1 SNHLY, CDR2 FYNNEI. Trimming took 6 bases from V and 3 from J; bases not matched to a gene: 13. The CDR3 DNA reads as TGTGCCAGCAGGACGGGACAGGGCTCCGTTTGGACAGATACGCAGTATTTT. Encoded protein: CASRTGQGSVWTDTQYF.